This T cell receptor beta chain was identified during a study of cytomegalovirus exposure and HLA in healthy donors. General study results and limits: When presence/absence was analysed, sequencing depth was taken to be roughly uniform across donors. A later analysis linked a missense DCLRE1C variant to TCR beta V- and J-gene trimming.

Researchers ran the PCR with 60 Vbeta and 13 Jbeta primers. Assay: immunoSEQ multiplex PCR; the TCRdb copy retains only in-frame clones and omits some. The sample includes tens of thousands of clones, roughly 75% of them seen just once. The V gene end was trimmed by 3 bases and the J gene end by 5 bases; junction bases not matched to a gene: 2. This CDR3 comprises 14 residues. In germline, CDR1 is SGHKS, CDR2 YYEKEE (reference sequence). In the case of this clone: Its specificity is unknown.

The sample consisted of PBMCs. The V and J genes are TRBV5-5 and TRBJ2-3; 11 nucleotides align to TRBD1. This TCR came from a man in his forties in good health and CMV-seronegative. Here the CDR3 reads CASSWGQGGDTQYF. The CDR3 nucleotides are TGTGCCAGCAGCTGGGGACAGGGGGGAGATACGCAGTATTTT.